The clone carrying this T cell receptor beta chain was detected only once. This record belongs to a study of blood T cell repertoires in COVID-19. Study background: Samples taken during acute and convalescent COVID-19 were collected in the United States, Italy and Spain. Sources were T cells, B-cell-depleted T cells, or PBMCs; the material itself was cDNA or gDNA.

Using immunoSEQ multiplex PCR, the repertoire was profiled, and TCRdb retains in-frame clones only, with some absent. The table has tens of thousands of clones, around 87% seen once. This CDR3 contains 19 residues. Germline loops: CDR1 SGHAT, CDR2 FQNNGV. The V and J ends lost 5 bases and 0 bases, in that order; junction bases with no gene match: 15. The chain couples TRBV11-2 to TRBJ1-1; 10 positions agree with TRBD1. This TCR was sampled from a man in his sixties with acute or convalescent COVID-19. The sequenced material came from peripheral blood. The CDR3 sequence is CASSTTGTGADWMNTEAFF. For the CDR3, the DNA is TGTGCCAGCAGCACAACCGGGACAGGGGCTGATTGGATGAACACTGAAGCTTTCTTT.